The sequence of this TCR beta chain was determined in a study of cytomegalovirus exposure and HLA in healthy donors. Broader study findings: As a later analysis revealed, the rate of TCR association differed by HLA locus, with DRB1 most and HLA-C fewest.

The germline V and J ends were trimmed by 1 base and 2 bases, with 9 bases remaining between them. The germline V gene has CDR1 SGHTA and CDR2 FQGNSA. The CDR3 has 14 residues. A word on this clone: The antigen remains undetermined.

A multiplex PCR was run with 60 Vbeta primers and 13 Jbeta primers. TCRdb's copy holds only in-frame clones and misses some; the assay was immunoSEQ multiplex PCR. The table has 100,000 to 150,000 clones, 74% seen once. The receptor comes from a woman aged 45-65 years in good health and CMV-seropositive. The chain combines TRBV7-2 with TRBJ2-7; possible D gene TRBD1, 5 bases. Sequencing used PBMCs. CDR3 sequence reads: CASSLGQDTYEQYF. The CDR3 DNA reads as TGTGCCAGCAGCTTAGGTCAGGACACCTACGAGCAGTACTTC.